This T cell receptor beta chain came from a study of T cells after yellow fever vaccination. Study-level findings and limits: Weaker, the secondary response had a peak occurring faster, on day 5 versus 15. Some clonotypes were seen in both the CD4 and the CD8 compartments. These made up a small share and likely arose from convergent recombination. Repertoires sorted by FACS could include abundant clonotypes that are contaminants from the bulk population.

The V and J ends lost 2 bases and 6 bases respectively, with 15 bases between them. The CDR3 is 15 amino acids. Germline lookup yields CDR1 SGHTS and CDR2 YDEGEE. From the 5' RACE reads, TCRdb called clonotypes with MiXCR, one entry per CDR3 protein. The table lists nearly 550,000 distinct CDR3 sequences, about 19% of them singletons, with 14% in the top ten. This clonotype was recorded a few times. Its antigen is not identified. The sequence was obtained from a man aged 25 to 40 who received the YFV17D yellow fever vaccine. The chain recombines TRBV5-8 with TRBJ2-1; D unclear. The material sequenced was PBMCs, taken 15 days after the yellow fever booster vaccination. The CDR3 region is CASSLDSFIVNEQFF. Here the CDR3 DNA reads TGTGCCAGCAGCTTAGATTCGTTTATCGTCAATGAGCAGTTCTTC.